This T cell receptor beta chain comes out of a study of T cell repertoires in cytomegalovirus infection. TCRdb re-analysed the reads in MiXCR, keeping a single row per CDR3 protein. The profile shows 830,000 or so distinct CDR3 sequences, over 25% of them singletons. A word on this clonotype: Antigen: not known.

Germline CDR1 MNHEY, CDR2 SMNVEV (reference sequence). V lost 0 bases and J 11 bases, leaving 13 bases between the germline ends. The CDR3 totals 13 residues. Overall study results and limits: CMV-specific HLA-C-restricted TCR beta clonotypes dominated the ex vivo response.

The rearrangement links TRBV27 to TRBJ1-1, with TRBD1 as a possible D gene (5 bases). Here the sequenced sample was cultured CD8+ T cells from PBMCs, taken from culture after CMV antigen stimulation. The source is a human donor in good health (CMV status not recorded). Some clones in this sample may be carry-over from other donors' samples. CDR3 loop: CASSLSHREGAFF. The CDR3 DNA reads TGTGCCAGCAGTTTATCACATAGGGAGGGGGCTTTCTTT.